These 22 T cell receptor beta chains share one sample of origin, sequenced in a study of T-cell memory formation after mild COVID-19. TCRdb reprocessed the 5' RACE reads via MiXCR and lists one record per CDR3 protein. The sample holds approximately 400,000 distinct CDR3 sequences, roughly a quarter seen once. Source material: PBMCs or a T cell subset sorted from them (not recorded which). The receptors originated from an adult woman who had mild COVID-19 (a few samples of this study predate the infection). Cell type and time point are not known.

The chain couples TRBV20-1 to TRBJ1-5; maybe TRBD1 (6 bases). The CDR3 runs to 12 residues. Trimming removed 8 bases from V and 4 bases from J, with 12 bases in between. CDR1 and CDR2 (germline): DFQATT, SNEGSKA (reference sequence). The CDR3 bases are TGCAGTACACATAGGGGGAATCAGCCCCAGCATTTT. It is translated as CSTHRGNQPQHF.

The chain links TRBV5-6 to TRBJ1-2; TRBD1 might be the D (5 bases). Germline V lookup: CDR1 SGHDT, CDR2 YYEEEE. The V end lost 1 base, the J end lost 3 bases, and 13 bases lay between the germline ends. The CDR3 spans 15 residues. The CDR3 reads CASSLRQTTYYGYTF. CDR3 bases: TGTGCCAGCAGCTTGCGACAGACGACCTACTATGGCTACACCTTC.

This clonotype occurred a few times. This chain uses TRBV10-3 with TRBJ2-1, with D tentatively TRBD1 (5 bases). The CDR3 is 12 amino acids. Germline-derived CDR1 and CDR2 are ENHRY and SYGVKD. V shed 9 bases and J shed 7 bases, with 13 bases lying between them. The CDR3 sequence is CAISAQVNEQFF. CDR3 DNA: TGTGCCATATCTGCACAGGTAAATGAGCAGTTCTTC.

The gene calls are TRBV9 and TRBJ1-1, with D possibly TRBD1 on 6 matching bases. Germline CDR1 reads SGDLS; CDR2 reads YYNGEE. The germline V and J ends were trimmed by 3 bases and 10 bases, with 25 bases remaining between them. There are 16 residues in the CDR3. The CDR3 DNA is TGTGCCAGCAGCGCGAGGGGGGAGGGCCCAGTCCTGCCAGCTTTCTTT. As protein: CASSARGEGPVLPAFF.

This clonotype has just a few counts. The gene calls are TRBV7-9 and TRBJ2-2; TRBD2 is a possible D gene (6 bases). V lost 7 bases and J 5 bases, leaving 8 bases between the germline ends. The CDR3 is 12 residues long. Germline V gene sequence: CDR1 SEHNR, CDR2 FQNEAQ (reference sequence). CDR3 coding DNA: TGTGCCAGCAATGGAGGGACCGGGGAGCTGTTTTTT. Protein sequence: CASNGGTGELFF.

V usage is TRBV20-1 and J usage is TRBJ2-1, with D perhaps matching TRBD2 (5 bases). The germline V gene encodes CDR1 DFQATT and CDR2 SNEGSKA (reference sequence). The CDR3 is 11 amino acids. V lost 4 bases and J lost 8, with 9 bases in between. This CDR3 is CSAMRVYEQFF. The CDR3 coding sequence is TGCAGTGCTATGAGGGTTTATGAGCAGTTCTTC.

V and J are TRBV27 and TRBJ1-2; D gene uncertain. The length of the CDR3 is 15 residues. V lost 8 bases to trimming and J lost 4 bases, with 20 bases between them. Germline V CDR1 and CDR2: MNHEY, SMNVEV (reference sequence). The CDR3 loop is CASGYYSPGGYGYTF. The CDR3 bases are TGTGCCAGCGGGTATTACAGCCCCGGCGGCTATGGCTACACCTTC.

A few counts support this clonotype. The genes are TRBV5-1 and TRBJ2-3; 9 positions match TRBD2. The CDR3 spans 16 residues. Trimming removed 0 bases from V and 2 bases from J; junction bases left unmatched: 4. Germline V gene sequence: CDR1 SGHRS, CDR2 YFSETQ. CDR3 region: CASSLEAGGDTDTQYF. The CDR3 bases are TGCGCCAGCAGCTTGGAGGCGGGGGGGGACACAGATACGCAGTATTTT. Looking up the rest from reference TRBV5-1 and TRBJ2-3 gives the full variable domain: KAGVTQTPRYLIKTRGQQVTLSCSPISGHRSVSWYQQTPGQGLQFLFEYFSETQRNKGNFPGRFSGRQFSNSRSEMNVSTLELGDSALYLCASSLEAGGDTDTQYFGPGTRLTVL.

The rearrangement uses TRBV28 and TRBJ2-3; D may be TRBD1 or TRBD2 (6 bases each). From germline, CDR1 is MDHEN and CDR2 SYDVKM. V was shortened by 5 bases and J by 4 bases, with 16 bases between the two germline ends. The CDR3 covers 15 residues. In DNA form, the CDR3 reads TGTGCCAGCAGTCCCGGGGGTTGGACAGCAGATACGCAGTATTTT. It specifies CASSPGGWTADTQYF. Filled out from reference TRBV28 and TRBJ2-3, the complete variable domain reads DVKVTQSSRYLVKRTGEKVFLECVQDMDHENMFWYRQDPGLGLRLIYFSYDVKMKEKGDIPEGYSVSREKKERFSLILESASTNQTSMYLCASSPGGWTADTQYFGPGTRLTVL.

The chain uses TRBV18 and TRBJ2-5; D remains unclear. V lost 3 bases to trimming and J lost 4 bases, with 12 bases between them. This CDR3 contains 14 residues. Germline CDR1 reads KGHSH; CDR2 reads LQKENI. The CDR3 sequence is CASSPASNPETQYF. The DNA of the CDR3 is TGTGCCAGCTCACCCGCATCCAATCCAGAGACCCAGTACTTC.

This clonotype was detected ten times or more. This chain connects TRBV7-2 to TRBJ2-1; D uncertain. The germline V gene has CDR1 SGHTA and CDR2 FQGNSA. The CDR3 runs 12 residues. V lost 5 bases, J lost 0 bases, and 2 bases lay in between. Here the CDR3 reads CASSPSYNEQFF. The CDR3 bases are TGTGCCAGCAGCCCCTCCTACAATGAGCAGTTCTTC.

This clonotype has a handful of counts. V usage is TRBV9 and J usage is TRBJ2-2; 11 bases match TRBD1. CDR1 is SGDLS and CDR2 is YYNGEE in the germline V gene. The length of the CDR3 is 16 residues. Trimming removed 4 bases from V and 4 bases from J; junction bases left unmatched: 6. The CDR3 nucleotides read TGTGCCAGCAGCCCGACCGGGACAGGGGGCACCGGGGAGCTGTTTTTT. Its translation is CASSPTGTGGTGELFF.

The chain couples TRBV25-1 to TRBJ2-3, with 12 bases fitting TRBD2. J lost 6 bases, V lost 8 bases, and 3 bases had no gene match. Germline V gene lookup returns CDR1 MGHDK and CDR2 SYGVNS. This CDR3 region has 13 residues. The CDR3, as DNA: TGTGCCAGCTGGACTAGCGGGGCGGATACGCAGTATTTT. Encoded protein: CASWTSGADTQYF.

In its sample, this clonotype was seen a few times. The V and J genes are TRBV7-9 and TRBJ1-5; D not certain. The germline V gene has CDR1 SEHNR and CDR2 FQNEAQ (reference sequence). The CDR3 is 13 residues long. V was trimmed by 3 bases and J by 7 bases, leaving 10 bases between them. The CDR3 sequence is CASSLLTGQPQHF. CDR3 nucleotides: TGTGCCAGCAGCTTGCTCACTGGCCAGCCCCAGCATTTT.

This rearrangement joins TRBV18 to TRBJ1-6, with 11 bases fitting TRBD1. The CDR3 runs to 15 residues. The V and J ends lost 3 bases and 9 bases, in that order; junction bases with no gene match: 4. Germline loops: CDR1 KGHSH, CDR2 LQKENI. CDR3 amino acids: CASSPGQGAGSPLHF. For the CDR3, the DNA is TGTGCCAGCTCACCCGGACAGGGGGCCGGTTCACCCCTCCACTTT.

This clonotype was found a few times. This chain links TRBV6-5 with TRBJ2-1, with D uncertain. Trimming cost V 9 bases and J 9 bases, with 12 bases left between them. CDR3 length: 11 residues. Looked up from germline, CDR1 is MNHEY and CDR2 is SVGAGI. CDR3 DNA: TGTGCCAGTACCCACGGGTTTGAGCAGTTCTTC. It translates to CASTHGFEQFF.

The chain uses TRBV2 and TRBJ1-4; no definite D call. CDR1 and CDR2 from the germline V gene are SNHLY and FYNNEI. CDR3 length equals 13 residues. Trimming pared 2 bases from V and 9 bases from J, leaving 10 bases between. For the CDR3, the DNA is TGTGCCAGCAGTGAAACCGTATCGAAAAAACTGTTTTTT. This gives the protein CASSETVSKKLFF. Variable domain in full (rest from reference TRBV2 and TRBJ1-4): EPEVTQTPSHQVTQMGQEVILRCVPISNHLYFYWYRQILGQKVEFLVSFYNNEISEKSEIFDDQFSVERPDGSNFTLKIRSTKLEDSAMYFCASSETVSKKLFFGSGTQLSVL.

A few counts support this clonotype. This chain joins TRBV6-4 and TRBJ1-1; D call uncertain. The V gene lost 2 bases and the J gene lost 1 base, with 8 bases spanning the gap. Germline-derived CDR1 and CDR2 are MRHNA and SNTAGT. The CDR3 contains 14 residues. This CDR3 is CASSDGLENTEAFF. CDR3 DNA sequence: TGTGCCAGCAGTGACGGGTTGGAGAACACTGAAGCTTTCTTT.

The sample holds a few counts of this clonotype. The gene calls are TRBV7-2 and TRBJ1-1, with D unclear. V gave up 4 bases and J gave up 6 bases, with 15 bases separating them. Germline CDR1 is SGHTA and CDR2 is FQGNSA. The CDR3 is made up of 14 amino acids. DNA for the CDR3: TGTGCCAGCAGCTCACCCCGGCCCGGGGCTGAAGCTTTCTTT. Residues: CASSSPRPGAEAFF.

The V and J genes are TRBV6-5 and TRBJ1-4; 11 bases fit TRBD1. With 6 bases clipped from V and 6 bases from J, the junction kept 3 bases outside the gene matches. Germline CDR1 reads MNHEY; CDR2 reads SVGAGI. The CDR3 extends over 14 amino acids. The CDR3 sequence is CASRRDRGDEKLFF. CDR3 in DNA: TGTGCCAGCAGACGGGACAGGGGGGATGAAAAACTGTTTTTT.

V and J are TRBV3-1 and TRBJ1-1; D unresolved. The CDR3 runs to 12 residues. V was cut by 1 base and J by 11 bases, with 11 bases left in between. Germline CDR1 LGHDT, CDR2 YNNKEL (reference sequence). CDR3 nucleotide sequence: TGTGCCAGCAGCCAAGCTATGACCGGGGCTTTCTTT. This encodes CASSQAMTGAFF. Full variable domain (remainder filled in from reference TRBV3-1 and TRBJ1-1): DTAVSQTPKYLVTQMGNDKSIKCEQNLGHDTMYWYKQDSKKFLKIMFSYNNKELIINETVPNRFSPKSPDKAHLNLHINSLELGDSAVYFCASSQAMTGAFFGQGTRLTVV.

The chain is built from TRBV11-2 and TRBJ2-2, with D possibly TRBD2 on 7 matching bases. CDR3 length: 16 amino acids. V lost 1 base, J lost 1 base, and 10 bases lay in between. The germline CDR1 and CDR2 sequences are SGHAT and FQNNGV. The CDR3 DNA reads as TGTGCCAGCAGCTTAGGGGGGGGCTGGAACACCGGGGAGCTGTTTTTT. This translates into CASSLGGGWNTGELFF.